The rows below give T cell receptor beta chains drawn from one sample of a study of blood T cell repertoires in COVID-19. Using immunoSEQ multiplex PCR, the repertoire was profiled, and TCRdb retains in-frame clones only, with some absent. This sample has about 250,000 clones, with approximately 80% found just once. The material sequenced was peripheral blood. All receptors derive from a woman between 35 and 50 years old with active or convalescent COVID-19. CDR3s include the opening cysteine and the closing phenylalanine or tryptophan. A D gene is named only where the DNA matches it firmly. Where a row states a size, it is once, few, many or the class of an expanded clone; other rows omit it.

CDR3 protein,CDR3 DNA,J gene,V gene,clone size,D gene
CATHLTSGVEQFF,TGTGCCACTCACCTGACTAGCGGGGTTGAGCAGTTCTTC,TRBJ2-1,TRBV2,NA,TRBD2
CSVISSSGNTIYF,TGCAGCGTTATCTCCAGCTCTGGAAACACCATATATTTT,TRBJ1-3,TRBV29-1,once,NA
CASSQDGQGREQYF,TGTGCCAGCAGCCAAGATGGGCAGGGGCGCGAGCAGTACTTC,TRBJ2-7,TRBV3-1/TRBV3-2,NA,NA
CASGLPPTDRGRQETQYF,TGTGCTAGTGGTTTGCCGCCAACAGACAGGGGGCGCCAAGAGACCCAGTACTTC,TRBJ2-5,TRBV12-5,few,TRBD1
CSVEEGDSQSPLHF,TGCAGCGTTGAAGAAGGGGACAGCCAATCACCCCTCCACTTT,TRBJ1-6,TRBV29-1,NA,TRBD1
CATSLETGMGTEAFF,TGTGCCACCAGCTTAGAGACAGGGATGGGAACTGAAGCTTTCTTT,TRBJ1-1,TRBV15,once,TRBD1
CSVVKSSYNEQFF,TGCAGCGTTGTGAAGAGCTCCTACAATGAGCAGTTCTTC,TRBJ2-1,TRBV29-1,NA,NA
CASSPTANYGYTF,TGTGCCAGCAGCCCTACTGCTAACTATGGCTACACCTTC,TRBJ1-2,TRBV3-1/TRBV3-2,NA,NA
CASSPGTSTDTQYF,TGTGCCAGTAGTCCGGGGACTAGCACAGATACGCAGTATTTT,TRBJ2-3,TRBV19,NA,NA
CASSLYPPTGFPEAFF,TGTGCCAGCAGTTTATATCCCCCAACAGGGTTCCCTGAAGCTTTCTTT,TRBJ1-1,TRBV28,NA,NA
CASSLGTGIQPQHF,TGCGCCAGCAGCTTGGGTACAGGGATTCAGCCCCAGCATTTT,TRBJ1-5,TRBV5-1,NA,NA
CASSPMSGNRNTEAFF,TGTGCCAGCAGCCCGATGTCAGGGAATCGGAACACTGAAGCTTTCTTT,TRBJ1-1,TRBV11-3,NA,NA
CASRVTVKILNSPLHF,TGTGCCAGCAGAGTGACAGTTAAAATTTTGAATTCACCCCTCCACTTT,TRBJ1-6,TRBV2,NA,NA
CASRKENYGYTF,TGTGCCAGTAGAAAAGAGAACTATGGCTACACCTTC,TRBJ1-2,TRBV19,NA,NA
CASSLRGRGTEAFF,TGTGCCAGCAGCTTAAGGGGAAGGGGAACTGAAGCTTTCTTT,TRBJ1-1,TRBV7-3,NA,NA
CASSLETNYGYTF,TGTGCCAGCTCACTGGAGACTAACTATGGCTACACCTTC,TRBJ1-2,TRBV18,once,NA
CASSRLTGGTEAFF,TGTGCCAGTAGTCGCCTCACAGGGGGAACTGAAGCTTTCTTT,TRBJ1-1,TRBV19,NA,TRBD1
CASSLAQGPSYEQYF,TGTGCCAGCAGCTTAGCGCAGGGCCCCTCCTACGAGCAGTACTTC,TRBJ2-7,TRBV7-2,NA,NA
CASSAGAQETQYF,TGTGCCAGCAGCGCGGGGGCTCAAGAGACCCAGTACTTC,TRBJ2-5,TRBV7-3,NA,NA
CASSFPGSGELFF,TGTGCCAGCAGCTTTCCGGGGAGCGGGGAGCTGTTTTTT,TRBJ2-2,TRBV11-3,many,NA
CASSQHIGGETQYF,TGTGCCAGCAGCCAACATATTGGGGGGGAGACCCAGTACTTC,TRBJ2-5,TRBV3-1/TRBV3-2,once,NA
CASSRTGDSYEQYF,TGCGCCAGCAGCCGCACAGGGGACAGCTACGAGCAGTACTTC,TRBJ2-7,TRBV5-1,NA,TRBD1
CATRPGQGVYTEAFF,TGTGCCACCAGACCGGGACAGGGGGTTTATACTGAAGCTTTCTTT,TRBJ1-1,TRBV24-1,NA,TRBD1
CAISEGGAVNTEAFF,TGTGCCATCAGTGAGGGGGGGGCGGTAAACACTGAAGCTTTCTTT,TRBJ1-1,TRBV10-3,NA,NA
CATSRDRGARGDTQYF,TGTGCCACCAGCAGAGATCGGGGGGCTCGTGGGGATACGCAGTATTTT,TRBJ2-3,TRBV15,NA,NA
CASRSISGRVTEAFF,TGTGCCAGCAGATCGATTTCCGGGAGGGTCACTGAAGCTTTCTTT,TRBJ1-1,TRBV6-5,NA,NA
CASSFSGGQETQYF,TGTGCCAGCAGTTTTAGCGGGGGCCAAGAGACCCAGTACTTC,TRBJ2-5,TRBV7-9,NA,TRBD2
CAREKAEPGNTEAFF,TGTGCCAGGGAAAAGGCGGAGCCTGGTAACACTGAAGCTTTCTTT,TRBJ1-1,TRBV6-5,NA,NA
CASSIWGELFF,TGTGCCAGTAGTATATGGGGGGAACTGTTTTTT,TRBJ1-4,TRBV19,NA,NA
CASSGQAQETQYF,TGTGCCAGCAGTGGCCAGGCCCAAGAGACCCAGTACTTC,TRBJ2-5,TRBV2,NA,NA
CASSAGTDYGYTF,TGTGCCAGCAGCGCGGGGACAGACTATGGCTACACCTTC,TRBJ1-2,TRBV2,NA,TRBD1
CASSRDSYEQYF,TGTGCCAGCAGTCGGGACTCCTACGAGCAGTACTTC,TRBJ2-7,TRBV6-5,NA,NA
CASSTLTGGNTEAFF,TGTGCCAGTAGTACCCTGACAGGGGGGAACACTGAAGCTTTCTTT,TRBJ1-1,TRBV19,NA,TRBD1
CASSVAQVAYGYTF,TGTGCCAGCAGCGTAGCACAGGTCGCCTATGGCTACACCTTC,TRBJ1-2,TRBV9,NA,NA
CASSETGGRTPLHF,TGTGCCAGCAGCGAAACAGGGGGCAGAACACCCCTCCACTTT,TRBJ1-6,TRBV7-3,few,TRBD1
CASSRTGVGYTF,TGTGCCAGCAGTCGGACAGGGGTTGGCTACACCTTC,TRBJ1-2,TRBV12-3/TRBV12-4,few,TRBD1
CASSLRGYEQYF,TGCGCCAGCAGCTTGAGAGGTTACGAGCAGTACTTC,TRBJ2-7,TRBV5-1,NA,NA
CASSTRQETSSGNTIYF,TGTGCCAGCAGCACCCGACAGGAGACGAGCTCTGGAAACACCATATATTTT,TRBJ1-3,TRBV9,NA,NA
CASSSSGTVSYNEQFF,TGTGCCAGCAGTTCTTCCGGGACAGTCTCCTACAATGAGCAGTTCTTC,TRBJ2-1,TRBV28,NA,TRBD1
CASSLNGGLNQPQHF,TGTGCCAGCAGCCTTAATGGAGGTCTCAATCAGCCCCAGCATTTT,TRBJ1-5,TRBV7-2,NA,NA